The 8 T cell receptor beta chains reported below all come from one sample, sequenced in a study of T cell responses to AZD1222 COVID-19 vaccine. Assay used: immunoSEQ multiplex PCR; TCRdb lists only in-frame clones, some missing. The sample has roughly 130,000 clones; about 90% are singletons. Sequences were derived from peripheral blood, sampled 28 days after the second dose of the MenACWY control vaccine. Every receptor here comes from an adult who received the MenACWY meningococcal vaccine as a control.

This chain uses TRBV21-1 with TRBJ2-5; TRBD1 is the table's D call and was not checked against the DNA. TRBV21-1 is a pseudogene. This CDR3 spans 16 amino acids. The CDR3 reads CASSKGTGTGKETQYF. CDR3 sequence (DNA): TGTGCCAGCAGCAAGGGAACCGGGACAGGGAAAGAGACCCAGTACTTC.

The chain has TRBV18 and TRBJ2-4; TRBD1 might be the D (5 bases). Germline CDR1 and CDR2: KGHSH and LQKENI. The CDR3 runs 15 residues. Trimming took off 3 bases at V and 2 bases at J, with 11 bases between the two ends. The CDR3 region is CASSPQGATKNIQYF. The CDR3 bases are TGTGCCAGCTCACCGCAGGGTGCGACCAAAAACATTCAGTACTTC.

V gene TRBV3-1 (or the pseudogene TRBV3-2) combines with J gene TRBJ1-2, with TRBD1 matching 8 bases. The CDR3 has 15 amino acids. The germline gives CDR1 LGHDT, CDR2 YNNKEL (reference sequence). J lost 8 bases, V lost 2 bases, and 10 bases had no gene match. CDR3 loop: CASSQMGQGAYGYTF. The CDR3, as DNA: TGTGCCAGCAGCCAAATGGGGCAGGGGGCTTACGGCTACACCTTC.

V usage is TRBV5-8 and J usage is TRBJ2-2; no clear D. The germline gives CDR1 SGHTS, CDR2 YDEGEE. This CDR3 has 15 amino acids. The V end lost 0 bases, the J end lost 1 base, and 7 bases lay between the germline ends. In nucleotides, the CDR3 is TGTGCCAGCAGCTTGGCGGTCAGGAACACCGGGGAGCTGTTTTTT. Translation gives CASSLAVRNTGELFF.

The chain's CDR3 is CASSYSMTSGGTHNEQFF. The DNA for the CDR3 is TGTGCCAGCAGTTACTCGATGACTAGCGGGGGTACTCACAATGAGCAGTTCTTC. The J gene is TRBJ2-1, the V gene TRBV6-2 or TRBV6-3, with 12 bases identical to TRBD2. The V and J ends lost 0 bases and 5 bases, in that order; junction bases with no gene match: 8. The CDR3 loop spans 18 amino acids. Germline loops: CDR1 MNHEY, CDR2 SVGEGT.

The rearrangement uses TRBV18 and TRBJ2-1; the D gene is possibly TRBD1 (5 bases). The CDR3 is 14 amino acids. The ends were cut back, 3 bases at V and 10 bases at J, with 16 bases in the middle. Germline CDR1 KGHSH, CDR2 LQKENI. CDR3 nucleotides: TGTGCCAGCTCACCGGGTCTCCGGCCAGGGGAGCAGTTCTTC. It translates to CASSPGLRPGEQFF.

V gene TRBV9 combines with J gene TRBJ2-4; 7 bases are a match to TRBD1. CDR3 length: 13 amino acids. Germline V gene data show CDR1 as SGDLS and CDR2 as YYNGEE. V lost 3 bases, J lost 5 bases, and 2 bases stayed unmatched. The CDR3 reads CASSAGTENIQYF. The CDR3, as DNA: TGTGCCAGCAGCGCCGGGACAGAAAACATTCAGTACTTC.

The J gene is TRBJ2-7, the V gene TRBV15, with 7 bases that match TRBD1. The V gene's germline CDR1 is LNHNV and CDR2 YYDKDF (reference sequence). Unmatched junction bases numbered 5, after V lost 1 base and J lost 2 bases. This CDR3 is built from 15 residues. This chain's CDR3 is CATSRVDRVPYEQYF. DNA for the CDR3: TGTGCCACCAGCAGAGTCGACAGGGTGCCCTACGAGCAGTACTTC.